These T cell receptor beta chains were read from a single sample in a study of molecular identifiers for immune sequencing clone quantification. TCRdb processed the PCR reads anew with MiXCR; each CDR3 protein has one entry. The sample includes about 640,000 distinct CDR3 sequences, 15% to 20% of them seen just once. Sequencing was performed on naive CD8+ T cells from blood, with Jurkat cell RNA spiked in. The receptors originated from a human donor in good health. Some libraries in this study had Jurkat cell RNA spiked in. Both conserved end residues are part of each CDR3. Each record gives: clone size, J gene, D gene, V gene, CDR3 DNA, CDR3 protein. The D gene is left open where the match is weak. The listing skips clone size in some rows; elsewhere it reads once, few, many or a size class.

NA,TRBJ1-2,NA,TRBV4-1,TGCGCCAGCAGCCAAGATTTGTGGGGCGGATCCTATGGCTACACCTTC,CASSQDLWGGSYGYTF
many,TRBJ2-7,NA,TRBV19,TGTGCCAGTAGTATCGGAGGAAACGAGCAGTACTTC,CASSIGGNEQYF
NA,TRBJ2-3,NA,TRBV24-1,TGTGCCACCAGTGATTTTGGGGGGATGAATACGCAGTATTTT,CATSDFGGMNTQYF
many,TRBJ1-5,TRBD1,TRBV5-8,TGTGCCAGCAGCTTGACCGGACAGGGACAAAGCAATCAGCCCCAGCATTTT,CASSLTGQGQSNQPQHF
many,TRBJ2-3,NA,TRBV5-4,TGTGCCAGCAGCTTTGGAGAAGGGGGTATTCCCACAGATACGCAGTATTTT,CASSFGEGGIPTDTQYF
many,TRBJ2-5,NA,TRBV7-9,TGTGCCAGCAGCTTAATTAGAGAAGAGACCCAGTACTTC,CASSLIREETQYF
many,TRBJ2-7,NA,TRBV20-1,TGCAGTGCTAGAGGTAGCGAAACCTACGAGCAGTACTTC,CSARGSETYEQYF
many,TRBJ2-3,NA,TRBV13,TGTGCCAGCACCCAGGAAGGGACAGATACGCAGTATTTT,CASTQEGTDTQYF
NA,TRBJ1-4,NA,TRBV9,TGTGCCGGCAGCGTATCCGGTACTGCAACTAATGAAAAACTGTTTTTT,CAGSVSGTATNEKLFF
many,TRBJ2-7,NA,TRBV6-5,TGTGCCAGCAGTTACCGGGGGAGCTACGAGCAGTACTTC,CASSYRGSYEQYF
many,TRBJ2-1,TRBD1,TRBV6-5,TGTGCCAGCAGTTACCCGGACCGGACAGGGTACAATGAGCAGTTCTTC,CASSYPDRTGYNEQFF
many,TRBJ2-3,NA,TRBV7-9,TGTGCCAGCAGCTTACTTAGGCCGGGTCGGAGCACAGATACGCAGTATTTT,CASSLLRPGRSTDTQYF
NA,TRBJ1-5,NA,TRBV30,TGTGCCTGGAGCGACGCAGGGGTTGACCAGCCCCAGCATTTT,CAWSDAGVDQPQHF
many,TRBJ1-1,NA,TRBV5-4,TGTGCCAGCAGCTTACCCGGGCCGCTGGTCTTT,CASSLPGPLVF
NA,TRBJ1-1,TRBD1,TRBV20-1,TGCAGTGCTAGAGACAAAAACAGGGGGCTCTCGGGGACTGAAGCTTACTTT,CSARDKNRGLSGTEAYF
many,TRBJ2-7,TRBD2,TRBV10-3,TGTGCCATCAGCCGACTAGCGTCCTCCTACGAGCAGTACTTC,CAISRLASSYEQYF
many,TRBJ2-5,NA,TRBV28,TGTGCCCACGGGCCTGCCCAAGAGACCCAGTACTTC,CAHGPAQETQYF
many,TRBJ2-5,NA,TRBV5-5,TGTGCCAGCATCGAAAACGGGGTCTCGTCAGAGACCCAGTACTTC,CASIENGVSSETQYF
NA,TRBJ1-2,NA,TRBV7-3,TGTGCCAGCAGCTTCACGGGGGGCGACGGCTATGGCCACACCTTC,CASSFTGGDGYGHTF
few,TRBJ2-1,TRBD2,TRBV19,TGTGCCAGTAGTAAGACTAGCGGGTTCTACAATGAGCAGTTCTTC,CASSKTSGFYNEQFF
NA,TRBJ1-2,NA,TRBV6-5,TGTGCCAGCAGTTACGAGGGTGATGGCTACACCTTC,CASSYEGDGYTF
NA,TRBJ2-1,NA,TRBV7-9,TGTGCCAGCAGCTTATATCCCCCAGGAGAGCAGTTCTTC,CASSLYPPGEQFF
many,TRBJ2-3,NA,TRBV29-1,TGCAGCGTTGAACCCCGGGGCGTGAACACAGATACGCAGTATTTT,CSVEPRGVNTDTQYF
many,TRBJ2-3,NA,TRBV20-1,TGTAGCTCTCCCAAGAACGGGGGAAACACAGATACGCAGTATTTT,CSSPKNGGNTDTQYF
many,TRBJ1-1,NA,TRBV5-1,TGCGCCAGCAGCTACGATACAGATATGAACACTGAAGCTTTCTTT,CASSYDTDMNTEAFF
NA,TRBJ2-4,TRBD2,TRBV7-6,TGTGCCAGTAGCCCCCCCCTAGCGGGAGGTAAAAACATTCAGCACTTC,CASSPPLAGGKNIQHF
NA,TRBJ1-5,NA,TRBV4-1,TGCGCCAGCAGCCAACCACACAATCAGCCCCAGCATTTT,CASSQPHNQPQHF
NA,TRBJ1-2,NA,TRBV2,TGTGCCAGCAGTGTATCGGCAGAACCTAACTATGGCTACACCTTC,CASSVSAEPNYGYTF
many,TRBJ1-1,NA,TRBV29-1,TGCAGCGTTGTGGGGTTGGGCACTGAAGCTTTCTTT,CSVVGLGTEAFF
many,TRBJ2-7,TRBD2,TRBV4-1,TGCGCCAGCAGCCAAGCGTACGGGACTAGCGGTTCCTACGAGCAGTACTTC,CASSQAYGTSGSYEQYF
many,TRBJ2-2,NA,TRBV14,TGTGCCAGCAGCCAACTCTTGGGACAGAACACCGGGGAGCTGTTTTTT,CASSQLLGQNTGELFF